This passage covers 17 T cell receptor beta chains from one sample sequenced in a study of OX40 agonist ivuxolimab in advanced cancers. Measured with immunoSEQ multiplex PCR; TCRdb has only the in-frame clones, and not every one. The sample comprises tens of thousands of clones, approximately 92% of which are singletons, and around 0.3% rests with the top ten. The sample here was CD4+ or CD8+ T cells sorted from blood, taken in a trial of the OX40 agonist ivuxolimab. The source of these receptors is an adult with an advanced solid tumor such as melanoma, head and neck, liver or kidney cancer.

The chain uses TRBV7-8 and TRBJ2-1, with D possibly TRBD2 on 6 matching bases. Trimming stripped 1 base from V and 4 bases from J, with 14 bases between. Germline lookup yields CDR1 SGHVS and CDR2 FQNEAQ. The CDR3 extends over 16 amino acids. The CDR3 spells CASSLVAAGGYNEQFF. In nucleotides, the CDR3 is TGTGCCAGCAGCTTAGTTGCGGCTGGGGGGTACAATGAGCAGTTCTTC.

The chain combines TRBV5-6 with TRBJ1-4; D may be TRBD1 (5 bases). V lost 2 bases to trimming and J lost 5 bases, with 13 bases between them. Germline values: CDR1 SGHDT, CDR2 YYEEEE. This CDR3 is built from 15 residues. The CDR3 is CASSLTRDPNEKLFF. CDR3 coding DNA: TGTGCCAGCAGCTTAACCCGGGACCCGAATGAAAAACTGTTTTTT.

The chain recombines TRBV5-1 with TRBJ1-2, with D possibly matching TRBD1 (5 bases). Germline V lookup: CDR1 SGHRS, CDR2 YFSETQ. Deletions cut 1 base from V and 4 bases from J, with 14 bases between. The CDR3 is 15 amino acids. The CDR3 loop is CASSLRPLGAYGYTF. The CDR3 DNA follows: TGCGCCAGCAGCTTGAGGCCCCTTGGGGCCTATGGCTACACCTTC.

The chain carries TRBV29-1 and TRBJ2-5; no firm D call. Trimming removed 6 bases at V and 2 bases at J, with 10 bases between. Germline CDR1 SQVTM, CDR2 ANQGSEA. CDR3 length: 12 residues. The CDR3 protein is CSVEFSQETQYF. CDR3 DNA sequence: TGCAGCGTGGAGTTTTCACAAGAGACCCAGTACTTC.

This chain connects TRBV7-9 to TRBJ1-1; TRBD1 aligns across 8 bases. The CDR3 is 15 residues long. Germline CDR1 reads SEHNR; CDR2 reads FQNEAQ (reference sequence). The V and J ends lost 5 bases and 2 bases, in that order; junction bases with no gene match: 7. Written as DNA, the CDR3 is TGTGCCAGCAGCCTAAGGACAGGGCAAAACACTGAAGCTTTCTTT. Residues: CASSLRTGQNTEAFF.

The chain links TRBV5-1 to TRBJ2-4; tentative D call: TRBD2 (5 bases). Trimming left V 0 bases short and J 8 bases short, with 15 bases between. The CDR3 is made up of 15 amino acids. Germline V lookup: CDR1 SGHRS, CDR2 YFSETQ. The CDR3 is CASSLATPGRDIQYF. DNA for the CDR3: TGCGCCAGCAGCTTGGCCACCCCGGGAAGGGACATTCAGTACTTC.

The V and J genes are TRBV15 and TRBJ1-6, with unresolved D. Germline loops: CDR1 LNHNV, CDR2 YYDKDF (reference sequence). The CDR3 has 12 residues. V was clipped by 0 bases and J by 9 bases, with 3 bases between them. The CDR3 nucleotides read TGTGCCACCAGCAGAGATGGTTCACCCCTCCACTTT. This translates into CATSRDGSPLHF.

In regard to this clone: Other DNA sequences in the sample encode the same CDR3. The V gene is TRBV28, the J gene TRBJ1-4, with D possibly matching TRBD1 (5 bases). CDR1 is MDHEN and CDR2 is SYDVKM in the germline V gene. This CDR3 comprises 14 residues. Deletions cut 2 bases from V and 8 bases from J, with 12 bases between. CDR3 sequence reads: CASSLGGRREKLFF. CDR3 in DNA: TGTGCCAGCAGTTTAGGGGGACGGAGAGAAAAACTGTTTTTT. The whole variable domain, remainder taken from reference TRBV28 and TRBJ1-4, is DVKVTQSSRYLVKRTGEKVFLECVQDMDHENMFWYRQDPGLGLRLIYFSYDVKMKEKGDIPEGYSVSREKKERFSLILESASTNQTSMYLCASSLGGRREKLFFGSGTQLSVL.

The CDR3 region has the DNA TGCAGCGTTTCAGGGTTCACAGCTGAAGCTTTCTTT. Encoded protein: CSVSGFTAEAFF. This rearrangement joins TRBV29-1 to TRBJ1-1; TRBD1 might be the D (5 bases). The CDR3 totals 12 residues. The V gene lost 5 bases and the J gene lost 6 bases, with 13 bases spanning the gap. Germline V gene data show CDR1 as SQVTM and CDR2 as ANQGSEA.

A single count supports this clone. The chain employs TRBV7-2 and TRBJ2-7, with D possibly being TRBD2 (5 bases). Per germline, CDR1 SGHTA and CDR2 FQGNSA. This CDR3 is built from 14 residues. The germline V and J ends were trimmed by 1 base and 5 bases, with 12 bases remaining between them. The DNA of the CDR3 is TGTGCCAGCAGCTTAGTCGGAGTCGGGGACGAGCAGTACTTC. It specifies CASSLVGVGDEQYF.

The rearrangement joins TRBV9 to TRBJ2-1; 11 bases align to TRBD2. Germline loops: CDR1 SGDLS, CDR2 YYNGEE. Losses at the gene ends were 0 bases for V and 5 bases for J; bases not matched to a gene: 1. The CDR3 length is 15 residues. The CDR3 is CASSVELAGDNEQFF. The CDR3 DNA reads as TGTGCCAGCAGCGTAGAACTAGCGGGAGACAATGAGCAGTTCTTC.

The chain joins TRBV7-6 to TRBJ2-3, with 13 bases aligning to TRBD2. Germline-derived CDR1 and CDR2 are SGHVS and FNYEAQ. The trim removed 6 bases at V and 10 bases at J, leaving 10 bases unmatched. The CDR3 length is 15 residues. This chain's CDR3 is CASSWTSGGGRAQYF. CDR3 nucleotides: TGTGCCAGCAGTTGGACTAGCGGGGGTGGTCGGGCGCAGTATTTT.

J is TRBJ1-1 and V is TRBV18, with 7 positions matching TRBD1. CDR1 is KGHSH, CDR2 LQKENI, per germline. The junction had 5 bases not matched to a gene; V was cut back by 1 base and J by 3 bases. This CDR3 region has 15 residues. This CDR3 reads CASSPRQGGYTEAFF. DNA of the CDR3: TGTGCCAGCTCACCACGACAGGGTGGGTACACTGAAGCTTTCTTT.

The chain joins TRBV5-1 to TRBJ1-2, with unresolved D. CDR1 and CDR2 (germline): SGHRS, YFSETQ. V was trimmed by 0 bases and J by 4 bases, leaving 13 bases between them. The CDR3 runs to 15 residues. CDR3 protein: CASSLDADLRYGYTF. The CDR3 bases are TGCGCCAGCAGCTTGGACGCGGACCTGCGCTATGGCTACACCTTC.

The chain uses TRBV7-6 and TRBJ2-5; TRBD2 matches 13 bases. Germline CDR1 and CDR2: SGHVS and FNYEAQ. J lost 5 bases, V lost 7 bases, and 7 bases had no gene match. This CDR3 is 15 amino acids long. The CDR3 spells CASNPTSGGTETQYF. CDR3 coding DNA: TGTGCCAGCAACCCGACTAGCGGGGGGACGGAGACCCAGTACTTC.

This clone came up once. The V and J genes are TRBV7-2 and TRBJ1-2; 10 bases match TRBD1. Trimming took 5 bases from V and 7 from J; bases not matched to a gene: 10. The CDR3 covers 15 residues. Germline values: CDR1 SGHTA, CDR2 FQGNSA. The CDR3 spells CASSVDRGPGRGYTF. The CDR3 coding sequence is TGTGCCAGCAGCGTCGACAGGGGGCCGGGGCGTGGCTACACCTTC. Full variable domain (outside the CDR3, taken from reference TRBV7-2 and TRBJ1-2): GAGVSQSPSNKVTEKGKDVELRCDPISGHTALYWYRQSLGQGLEFLIYFQGNSAPDKSGLPSDRFSAERTGGSVSTLTIQRTQQEDSAVYLCASSVDRGPGRGYTFGSGTRLTVV.

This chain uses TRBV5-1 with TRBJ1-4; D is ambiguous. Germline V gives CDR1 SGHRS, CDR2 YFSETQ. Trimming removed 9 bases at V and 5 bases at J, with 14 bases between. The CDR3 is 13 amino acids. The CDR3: CATRRGFNEKLFF. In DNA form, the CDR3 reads TGCGCCACCAGAAGAGGTTTCAATGAAAAACTGTTTTTT.